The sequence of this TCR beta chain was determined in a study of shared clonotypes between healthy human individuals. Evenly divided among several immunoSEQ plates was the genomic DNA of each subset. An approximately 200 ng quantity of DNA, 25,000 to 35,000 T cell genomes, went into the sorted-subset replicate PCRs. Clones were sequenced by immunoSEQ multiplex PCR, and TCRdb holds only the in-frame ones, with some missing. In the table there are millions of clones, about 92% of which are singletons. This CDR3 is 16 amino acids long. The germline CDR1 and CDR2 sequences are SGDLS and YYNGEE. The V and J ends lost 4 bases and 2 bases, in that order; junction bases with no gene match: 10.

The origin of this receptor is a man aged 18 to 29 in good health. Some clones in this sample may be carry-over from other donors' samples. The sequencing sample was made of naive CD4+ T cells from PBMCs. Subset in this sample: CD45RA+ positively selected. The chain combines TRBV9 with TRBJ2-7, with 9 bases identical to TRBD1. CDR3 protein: CASSSAGTGTTYEQYF. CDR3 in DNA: TGTGCCAGCAGCTCTGCCGGGACAGGGACCACCTACGAGCAGTACTTC.